One sample yielded the 2 T cell receptor beta chains listed below, sequenced in a study of cytomegalovirus exposure and HLA in healthy donors. With 60 Vbeta and 13 Jbeta primers, the PCR was carried out. Profiled with immunoSEQ multiplex PCR; TCRdb holds only in-frame clones, not every one. The data show over 150,000 clones, with approximately 82% seen just once and just under 5% held by the top ten. Material for sequencing was PBMCs. The receptors derive from a male donor in good health and CMV-seronegative.

The V call is TRBV11-2, the J call TRBJ2-5; D possibly corresponds to TRBD2 (6 bases). There are 16 residues in the CDR3. The ends were cut back, 3 bases at V and 1 base at J, with 15 bases in the middle. CDR1 SGHAT and CDR2 FQNNGV come from the germline V gene. The CDR3 is CASSFSGHTTQETQYF. The CDR3 nucleotides read TGTGCCAGCAGCTTTAGCGGTCATACTACCCAAGAGACCCAGTACTTC.

The chain has TRBV5-1 and TRBJ2-7, with 8 bases identical to TRBD1. CDR1 and CDR2 from the germline V gene are SGHRS and YFSETQ. This CDR3 comprises 11 residues. J lost 6 bases, V lost 7 bases, and 3 bases had no gene match. CDR3 DNA: TGCGCCAGCCGGACAGGGTTCGAGCAGTACTTC. It is translated as CASRTGFEQYF. Variable domain in full (rest from reference TRBV5-1 and TRBJ2-7): KAGVTQTPRYLIKTRGQQVTLSCSPISGHRSVSWYQQTPGQGLQFLFEYFSETQRNKGNFPGRFSGRQFSNSRSEMNVSTLELGDSALYLCASRTGFEQYFGPGTRLTVT.